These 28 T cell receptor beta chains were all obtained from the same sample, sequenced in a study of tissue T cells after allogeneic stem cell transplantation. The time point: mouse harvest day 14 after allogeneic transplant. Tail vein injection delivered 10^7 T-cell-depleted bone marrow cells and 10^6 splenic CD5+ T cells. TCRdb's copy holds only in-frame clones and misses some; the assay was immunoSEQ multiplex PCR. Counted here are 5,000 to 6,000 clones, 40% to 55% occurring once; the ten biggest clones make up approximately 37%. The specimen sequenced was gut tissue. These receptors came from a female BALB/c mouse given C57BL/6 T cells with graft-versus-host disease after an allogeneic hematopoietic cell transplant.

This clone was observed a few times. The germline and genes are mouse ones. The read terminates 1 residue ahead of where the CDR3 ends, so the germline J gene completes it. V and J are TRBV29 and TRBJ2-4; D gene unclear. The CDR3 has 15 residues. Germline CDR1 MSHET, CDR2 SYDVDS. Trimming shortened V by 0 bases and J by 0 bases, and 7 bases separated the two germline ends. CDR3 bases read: TGTGCTAGCAGTTTATCGACCGGTAGTCAAAACACCTTGTAC. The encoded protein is CASSLSTGSQNTLY. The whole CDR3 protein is CASSLSTGSQNTLYF. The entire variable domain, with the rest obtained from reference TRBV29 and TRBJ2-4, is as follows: DMKVTQMPRYLIKRMGENVLLECGQDMSHETMYWYRQDPGLGLQLIYISYDVDSNSEGDIPKGYRVSRKKREHFSLILDSAKTNQTSVYFCASSLSTGSQNTLYFGAGTRLSVL.

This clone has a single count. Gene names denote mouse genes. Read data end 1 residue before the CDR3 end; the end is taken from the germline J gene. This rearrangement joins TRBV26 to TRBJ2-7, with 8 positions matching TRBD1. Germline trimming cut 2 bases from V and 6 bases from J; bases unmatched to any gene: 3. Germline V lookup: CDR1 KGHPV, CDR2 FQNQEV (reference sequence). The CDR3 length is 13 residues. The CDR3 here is CASSLNRGFEQYF. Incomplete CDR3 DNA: TGTGCCAGCAGTCTGAACAGGGGGTTTGAACAGTAC.

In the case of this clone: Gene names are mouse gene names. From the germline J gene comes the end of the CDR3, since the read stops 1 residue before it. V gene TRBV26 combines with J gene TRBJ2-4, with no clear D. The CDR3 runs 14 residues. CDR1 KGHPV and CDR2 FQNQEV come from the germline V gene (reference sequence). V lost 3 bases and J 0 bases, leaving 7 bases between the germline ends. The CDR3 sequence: CASSLRRSQNTLYF. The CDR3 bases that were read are TGTGCCAGCAGTCTCCGTAGAAGTCAAAACACCTTGTAC.

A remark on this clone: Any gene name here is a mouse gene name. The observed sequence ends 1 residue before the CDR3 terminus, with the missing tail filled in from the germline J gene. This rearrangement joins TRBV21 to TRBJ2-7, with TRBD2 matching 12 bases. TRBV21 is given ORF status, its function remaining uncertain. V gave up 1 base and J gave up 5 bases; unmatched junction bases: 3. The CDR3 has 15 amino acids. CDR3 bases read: TGTGCTAGCAGTCAATTCCGGGACTGGGGGGATGAACAGTAC. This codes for CASSQFRDWGDEQY. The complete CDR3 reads CASSQFRDWGDEQYF.

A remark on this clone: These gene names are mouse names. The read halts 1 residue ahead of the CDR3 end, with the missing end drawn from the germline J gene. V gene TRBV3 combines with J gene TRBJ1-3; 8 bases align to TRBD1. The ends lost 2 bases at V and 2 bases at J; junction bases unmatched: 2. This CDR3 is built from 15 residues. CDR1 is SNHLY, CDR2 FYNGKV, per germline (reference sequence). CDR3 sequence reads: CASSLQGAPGNTLYF. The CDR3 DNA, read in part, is TGTGCCAGCAGCTTACAGGGGGCGCCTGGAAATACGCTCTAT.

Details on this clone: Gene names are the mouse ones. The CDR3 protein is CTCSDRDRGLVFF. The part of the CDR3 DNA that was read is TGCACCTGCAGTGACCGGGACAGGGGGCTAGTCTTC. This sequence joins TRBV1 and TRBJ1-1, with 12 bases lining up with TRBD1. The CDR3 is cut off 1 residue early in the read; its end comes from the germline J gene. Per germline, CDR1 NSQYPW and CDR2 LRSPGD (reference sequence). This CDR3 is built from 13 residues. Germline trimming cut 4 bases from V and 10 bases from J; bases unmatched to any gene: 4.

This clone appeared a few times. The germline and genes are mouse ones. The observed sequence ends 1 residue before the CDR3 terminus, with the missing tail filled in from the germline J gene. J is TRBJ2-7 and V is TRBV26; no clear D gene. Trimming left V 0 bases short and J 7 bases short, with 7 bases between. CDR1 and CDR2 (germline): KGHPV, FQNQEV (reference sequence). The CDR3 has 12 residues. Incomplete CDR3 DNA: TGTGCCAGCAGTCTGTCCAGTGAGGAACAGTAC. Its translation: CASSLSSEEQY. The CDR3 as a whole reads CASSLSSEEQYF.

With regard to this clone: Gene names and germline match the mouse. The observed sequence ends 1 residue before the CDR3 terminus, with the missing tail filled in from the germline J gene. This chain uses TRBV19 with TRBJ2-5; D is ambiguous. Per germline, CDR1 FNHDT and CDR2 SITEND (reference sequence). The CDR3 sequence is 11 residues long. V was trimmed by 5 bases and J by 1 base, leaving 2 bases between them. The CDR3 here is CASSHQDTQYF. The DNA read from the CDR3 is TGTGCCAGCAGCCACCAAGACACCCAGTAC.

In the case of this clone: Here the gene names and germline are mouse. The CDR3 sequence is CASSLATGGGDTQYF. CDR3 DNA, as far as it was read: TGTGCAAGCAGCTTAGCGACTGGGGGAGGGGACACCCAGTAC. This sequence joins TRBV16 and TRBJ2-5, with 9 bases that match TRBD2. Read sequence stops 1 residue before the CDR3 end, and the germline J gene provides the missing end. CDR1 and CDR2 from the germline V gene are SGHSA and FRNQAP. V lost 1 base, J lost 6 bases, and 5 bases stayed unmatched. This CDR3 contains 15 residues.

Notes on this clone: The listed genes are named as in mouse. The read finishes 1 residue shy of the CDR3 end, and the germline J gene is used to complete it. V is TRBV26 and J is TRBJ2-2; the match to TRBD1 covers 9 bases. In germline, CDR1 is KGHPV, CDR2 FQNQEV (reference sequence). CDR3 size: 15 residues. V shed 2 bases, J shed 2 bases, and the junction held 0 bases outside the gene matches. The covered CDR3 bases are TGTGCCAGCAGTCTGGACAGGGGGAACACCGGGCAGCTCTAC. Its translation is CASSLDRGNTGQLY. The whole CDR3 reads CASSLDRGNTGQLYF. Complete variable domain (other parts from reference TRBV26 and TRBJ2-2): NSKVIQTPRYLVKGQGQKAKMRCIPEKGHPVVFWYQQNKNNEFKFLINFQNQEVLQQIDMTEKRFSAECPSNSPCSLEIQSSEAGDSALYLCASSLDRGNTGQLYFGEGSKLTVL.

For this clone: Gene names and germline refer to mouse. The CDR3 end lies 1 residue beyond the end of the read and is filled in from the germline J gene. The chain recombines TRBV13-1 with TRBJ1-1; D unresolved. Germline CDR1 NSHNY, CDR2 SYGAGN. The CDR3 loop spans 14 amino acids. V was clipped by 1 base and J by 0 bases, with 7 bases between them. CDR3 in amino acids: CASSDMSANTEVFF. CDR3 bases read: TGTGCCAGCAGTGATATGTCTGCAAACACAGAAGTCTTC.

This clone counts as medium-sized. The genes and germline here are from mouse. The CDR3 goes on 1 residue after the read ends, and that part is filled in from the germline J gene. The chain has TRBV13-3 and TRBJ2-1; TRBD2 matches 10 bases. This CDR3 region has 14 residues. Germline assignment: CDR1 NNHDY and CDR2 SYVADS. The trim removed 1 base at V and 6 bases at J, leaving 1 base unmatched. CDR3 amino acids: CASSDLGGPAEQFF. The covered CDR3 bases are TGTGCCAGCAGTGATCTGGGGGGGCCTGCTGAGCAGTTC.

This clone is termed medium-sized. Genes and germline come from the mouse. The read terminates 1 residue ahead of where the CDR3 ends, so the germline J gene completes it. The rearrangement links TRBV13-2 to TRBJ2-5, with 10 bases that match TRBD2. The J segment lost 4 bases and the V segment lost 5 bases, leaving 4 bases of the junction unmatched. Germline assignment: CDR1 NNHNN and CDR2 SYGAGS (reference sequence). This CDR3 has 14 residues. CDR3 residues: CASGPGGAEDTQYF. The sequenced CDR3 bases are TGTGCCAGCGGCCCTGGGGGGGCTGAAGACACCCAGTAC.

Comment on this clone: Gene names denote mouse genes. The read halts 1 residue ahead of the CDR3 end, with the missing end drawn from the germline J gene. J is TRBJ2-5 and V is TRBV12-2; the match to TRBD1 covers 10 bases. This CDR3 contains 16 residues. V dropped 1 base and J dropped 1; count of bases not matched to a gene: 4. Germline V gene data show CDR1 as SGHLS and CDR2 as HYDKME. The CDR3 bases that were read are TGTGCCAGCTCTCTACGGGGACAGGGGTACCAAGACACCCAGTAC. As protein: CASSLRGQGYQDTQY. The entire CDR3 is CASSLRGQGYQDTQYF.

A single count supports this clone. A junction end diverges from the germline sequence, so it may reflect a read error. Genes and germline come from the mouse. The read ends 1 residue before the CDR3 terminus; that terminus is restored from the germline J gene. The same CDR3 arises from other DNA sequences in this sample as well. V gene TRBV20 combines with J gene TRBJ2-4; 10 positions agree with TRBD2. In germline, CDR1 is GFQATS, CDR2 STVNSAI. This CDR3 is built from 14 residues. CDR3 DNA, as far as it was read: TGCGGTGCTAGGGAACTGGGGGGGAAAAACACCTTGTAC. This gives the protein CGARELGGKNTLY. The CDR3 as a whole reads CGARELGGKNTLYF. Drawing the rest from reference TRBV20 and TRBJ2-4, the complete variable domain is GALVYQYPRRTICKSGTSMRMECQAVGFQATSVAWYRQSPQKTFELIALSTVNSAIKYEQNFTQEKFPISHPNLSFSSMTVLNAYLEDRGLYLCGARELGGKNTLYFGAGTRLSVL.

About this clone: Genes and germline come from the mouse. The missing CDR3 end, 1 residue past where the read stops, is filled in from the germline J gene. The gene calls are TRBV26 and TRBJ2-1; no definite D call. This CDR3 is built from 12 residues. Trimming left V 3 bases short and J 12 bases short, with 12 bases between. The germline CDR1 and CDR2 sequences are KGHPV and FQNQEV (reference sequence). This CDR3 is CASSLFLSRQFF. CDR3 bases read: TGTGCCAGCAGTCTATTCCTTTCTCGGCAGTTC.

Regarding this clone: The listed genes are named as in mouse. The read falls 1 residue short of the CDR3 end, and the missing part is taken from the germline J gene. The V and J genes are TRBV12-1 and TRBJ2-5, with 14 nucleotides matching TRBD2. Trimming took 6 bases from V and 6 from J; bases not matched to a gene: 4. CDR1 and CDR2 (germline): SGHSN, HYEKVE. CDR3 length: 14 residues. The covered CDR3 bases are TGTGCCAGCGGGGACTGGGGGGGCGATGACACCCAGTAC. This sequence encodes CASGDWGGDDTQY. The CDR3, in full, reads CASGDWGGDDTQYF.

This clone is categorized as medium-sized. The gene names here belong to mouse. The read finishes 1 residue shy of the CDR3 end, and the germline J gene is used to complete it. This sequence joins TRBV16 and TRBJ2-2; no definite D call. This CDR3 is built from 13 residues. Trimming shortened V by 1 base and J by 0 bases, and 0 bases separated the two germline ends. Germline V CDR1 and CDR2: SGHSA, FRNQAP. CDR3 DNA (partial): TGTGCAAGCAGCTTAGCAAACACCGGGCAGCTCTAC. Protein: CASSLANTGQLY. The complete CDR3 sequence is CASSLANTGQLYF.

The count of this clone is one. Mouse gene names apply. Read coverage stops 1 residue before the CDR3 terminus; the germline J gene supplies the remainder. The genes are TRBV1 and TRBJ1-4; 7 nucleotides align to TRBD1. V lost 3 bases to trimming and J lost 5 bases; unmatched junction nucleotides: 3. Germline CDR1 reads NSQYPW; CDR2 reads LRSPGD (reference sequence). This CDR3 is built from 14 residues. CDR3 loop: CTCSARDRNERLFF. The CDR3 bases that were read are TGCACCTGCAGTGCCCGGGACAGAAACGAAAGATTATTT. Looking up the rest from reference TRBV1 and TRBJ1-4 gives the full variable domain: VTLLEQNPRWRLVPRGQAVNLRCILKNSQYPWMSWYQQDLQKQLQWLFTLRSPGDKEVKSLPGADYLATRVTDTELRLQVANMSQGRTLYCTCSARDRNERLFFGHGTKLSVL.

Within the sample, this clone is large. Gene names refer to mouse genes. The CDR3 spells CTCSGNSAETLYF. The sequenced part of the CDR3 DNA is TGCACCTGCAGTGGGAATAGTGCAGAAACGCTGTAT. V usage is TRBV1 and J usage is TRBJ2-3; no clear D gene. The read ends 1 residue shy of where the CDR3 ends; the end is completed using the germline J gene. The germline V gene has CDR1 NSQYPW and CDR2 LRSPGD (reference sequence). V was clipped by 4 bases and J by 0 bases, with 5 bases between them. The CDR3 loop spans 13 amino acids. Full variable domain (outside the CDR3, taken from reference TRBV1 and TRBJ2-3): VTLLEQNPRWRLVPRGQAVNLRCILKNSQYPWMSWYQQDLQKQLQWLFTLRSPGDKEVKSLPGADYLATRVTDTELRLQVANMSQGRTLYCTCSGNSAETLYFGSGTRLTVL.

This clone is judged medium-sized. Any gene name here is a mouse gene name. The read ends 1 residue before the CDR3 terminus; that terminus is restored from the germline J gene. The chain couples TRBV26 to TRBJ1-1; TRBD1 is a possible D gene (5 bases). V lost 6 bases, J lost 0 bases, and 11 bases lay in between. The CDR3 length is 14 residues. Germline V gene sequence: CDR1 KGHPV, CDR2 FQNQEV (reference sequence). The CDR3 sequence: CASSPGFANTEVFF. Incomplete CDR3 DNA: TGTGCCAGCAGCCCAGGGTTTGCAAACACAGAAGTCTTC.

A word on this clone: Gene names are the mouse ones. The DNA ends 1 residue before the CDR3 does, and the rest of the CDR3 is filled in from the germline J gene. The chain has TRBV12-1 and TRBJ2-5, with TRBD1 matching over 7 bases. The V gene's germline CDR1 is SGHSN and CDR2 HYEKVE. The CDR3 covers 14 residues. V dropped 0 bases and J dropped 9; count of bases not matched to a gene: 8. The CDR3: CASSLDRATRTQYF. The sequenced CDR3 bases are TGTGCCAGCTCTCTCGACAGGGCCACCCGGACCCAGTAC. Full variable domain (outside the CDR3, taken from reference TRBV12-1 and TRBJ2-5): DSGVVQSPRHIIKEKGGRSVLTCIPISGHSNVVWYQQTLGKELKFLIQHYEKVERDKGFLPSRFSVQQFDDYHSEMNMSALELEDSAMYFCASSLDRATRTQYFGPGTRLLVL.

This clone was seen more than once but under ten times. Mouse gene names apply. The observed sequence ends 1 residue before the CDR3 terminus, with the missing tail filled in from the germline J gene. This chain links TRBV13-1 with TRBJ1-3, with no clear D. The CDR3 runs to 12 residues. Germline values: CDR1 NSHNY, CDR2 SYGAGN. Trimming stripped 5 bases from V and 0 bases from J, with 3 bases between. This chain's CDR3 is CASRDSGNTLYF. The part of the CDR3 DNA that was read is TGTGCCAGCAGAGATTCTGGAAATACGCTCTAT.

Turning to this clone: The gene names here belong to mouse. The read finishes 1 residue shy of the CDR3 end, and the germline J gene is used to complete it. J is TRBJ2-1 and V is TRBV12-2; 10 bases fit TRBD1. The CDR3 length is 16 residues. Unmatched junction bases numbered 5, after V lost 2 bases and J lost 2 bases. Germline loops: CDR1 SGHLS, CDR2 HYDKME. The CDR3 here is CASSRQGARHYAEQFF. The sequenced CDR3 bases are TGTGCCAGCTCTCGACAGGGGGCGCGTCACTATGCTGAGCAGTTC.

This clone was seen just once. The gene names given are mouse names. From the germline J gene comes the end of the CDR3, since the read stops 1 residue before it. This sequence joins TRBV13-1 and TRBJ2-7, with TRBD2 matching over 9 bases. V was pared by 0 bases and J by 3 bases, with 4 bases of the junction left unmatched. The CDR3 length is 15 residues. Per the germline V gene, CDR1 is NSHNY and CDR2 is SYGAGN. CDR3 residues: CASSDGDWAYYEQYF. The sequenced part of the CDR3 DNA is TGTGCCAGCAGTGATGGGGACTGGGCCTACTATGAACAGTAC.

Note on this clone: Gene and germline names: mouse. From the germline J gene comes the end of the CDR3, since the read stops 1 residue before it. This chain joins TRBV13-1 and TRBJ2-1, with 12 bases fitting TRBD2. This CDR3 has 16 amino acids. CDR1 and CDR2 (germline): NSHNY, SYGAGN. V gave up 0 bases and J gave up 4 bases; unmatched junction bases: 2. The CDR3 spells CASSDGGLGGYAEQFF. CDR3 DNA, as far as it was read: TGTGCCAGCAGTGATGGCGGACTGGGGGGGTATGCTGAGCAGTTC.

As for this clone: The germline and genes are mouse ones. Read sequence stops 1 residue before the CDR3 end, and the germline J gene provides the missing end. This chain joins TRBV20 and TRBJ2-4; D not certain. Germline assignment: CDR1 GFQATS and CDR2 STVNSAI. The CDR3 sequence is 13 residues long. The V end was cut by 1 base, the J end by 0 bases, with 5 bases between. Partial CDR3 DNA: TGTGGTGCTAGGGGAGGTAGTCAAAACACCTTGTAC. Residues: CGARGGSQNTLY. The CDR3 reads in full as CGARGGSQNTLYF.

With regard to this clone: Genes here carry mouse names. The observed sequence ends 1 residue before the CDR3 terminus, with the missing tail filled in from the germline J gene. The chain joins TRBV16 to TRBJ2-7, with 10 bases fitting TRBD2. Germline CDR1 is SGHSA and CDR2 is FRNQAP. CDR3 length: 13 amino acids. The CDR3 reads CASGDLGGREQYF. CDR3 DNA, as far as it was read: TGTGCCAGCGGTGACCTGGGGGGGCGGGAACAGTAC.